These T cell receptor beta chains were read from a single sample in a study of human T cells and chemical hapten exposure. TCRdb redid the calling of the RACE reads with MiXCR, one entry per CDR3 protein. Of some 180,000 distinct CDR3 sequences listed, 20% to 25% are singletons. This material consisted of whole blood, taken in connection with sensitization to the hapten diphenylcyclopropenone (DPC). The receptors originated from a woman between 45 and 65 years old with alopecia areata. Some clones in this sample may be carry-over from other donors' samples. Both conserved end residues are part of each CDR3. Fields, in order: J gene, clone size, V gene, D gene, CDR3 DNA, CDR3 protein. A D gene is named only where the DNA matches it firmly. Clone size is given for some rows only: seen once, a few or many times, or a class if the clone is expanded.

>TRBJ2-3|many|TRBV5-1|-
TGCGCCAGCAGCTTGGAATTTAAGACAGATACGCAGTATTTT
CASSLEFKTDTQYF
>TRBJ2-1|-|TRBV20-1|TRBD2
TGCAGTGGGGCGGGGGGCAATGAGCAGTTCTTC
CSGAGGNEQFF
>TRBJ2-4|-|TRBV29-1|-
TGCAGCGTTGAAGTGGGGGGCGGGGGACTAATAGCCAAAAACATTCAGTACTTC
CSVEVGGGGLIAKNIQYF
>TRBJ2-7|-|TRBV29-1|-
TGCAGCGTTCTAGGACAGCGATACGAGCAGTACTTC
CSVLGQRYEQYF
>TRBJ2-1|-|TRBV7-3|-
TGTGCCAGCAGTACTACGGGACGCGCCTACAATGAGCAGTTCTTC
CASSTTGRAYNEQFF
>TRBJ2-1|few|TRBV7-2|TRBD2
TGTGCCAGCAGCTTCCTTAGCGGGACCGGTGAGCAGTTCTTC
CASSFLSGTGEQFF
>TRBJ2-3|few|TRBV11-2|-
TGTGCCAGCAGCTTCCGGACCAGGGGCACAGATACGCAGTATTTT
CASSFRTRGTDTQYF
>TRBJ1-2|-|TRBV19|-
TGTGCCAGTACCGGTCGGGAAAGCTATGGCTACACCTTC
CASTGRESYGYTF
>TRBJ2-1|few|TRBV7-2|TRBD2
TGTGCCAGCAGCTGGCTAGCGGGAAACGACAATGAGCAGTTCTTC
CASSWLAGNDNEQFF
>TRBJ2-5|few|TRBV20-1|-
TGCAGTGCTAGAGATGCGAGACAGCCCCTGGAGACCCAGTACTTC
CSARDARQPLETQYF
>TRBJ2-3|-|TRBV19|TRBD2
TGTGCCAGTAAATTTAACCCTAGCGGAACCACAGATACGCAGTATTTT
CASKFNPSGTTDTQYF
>TRBJ1-3|-|TRBV6-5|-
TGTGCCAGCAGTTTTGGCGCCGGGGACTCAAACACCATATATTTT
CASSFGAGDSNTIYF
>TRBJ1-5|many|TRBV29-1|TRBD1
TGCAGCGTTGTCCAGGGGGCTGGGGGCAATCAGCCCCAGCATTTT
CSVVQGAGGNQPQHF
>TRBJ2-1|-|TRBV5-1|TRBD2
TGCGCCAGCAGCTTGGTGCCTAGCGGCTACAATGAGCAGTTCTTC
CASSLVPSGYNEQFF
>TRBJ1-5|few|TRBV6-2/TRBV6-3|-
TGTGCCAGCAGAACGGGACGGTTTAGCAATCAGCCCCAGCATTTT
CASRTGRFSNQPQHF
>TRBJ1-1|few|TRBV7-8|TRBD1
TGTGCCAGCAGCCCCCGGGACAGGGCATTCACTGAAGCTTTCTTT
CASSPRDRAFTEAFF
>TRBJ1-1|few|TRBV7-9|TRBD1
TGTGCCAGCAGCAGGGGACAGGGGGGGAATCGAGACACTGAAGCTTTCTTT
CASSRGQGGNRDTEAFF
>TRBJ2-3|many|TRBV23-1|TRBD1
TGCGCCAGCGGGTTTTATCGGCCGTTCAGTCGACAGGGGCCTTTAGATACGCAGTATTTT
CASGFYRPFSRQGPLDTQYF
>TRBJ2-3|-|TRBV20-1|TRBD2
TGCAGTGCTAGACCGGGACTAGCATCAGATACGCAGTATTTT
CSARPGLASDTQYF
>TRBJ1-1|-|TRBV10-2|-
TGCGCCAGCAGGATACTTGGGGACGTGAACACTGAAGCTTTCTTT
CASRILGDVNTEAFF
>TRBJ2-5|-|TRBV20-1|-
TGCAGTGCTAGAGTTCGGCTTATCAAAGAGACCCAGTACTTC
CSARVRLIKETQYF
>TRBJ2-5|few|TRBV29-1|TRBD2
TGCAGCGTTGTAAGCGGGAACCAAGAGACCCAGTACTTC
CSVVSGNQETQYF
>TRBJ1-5|many|TRBV7-8|-
TGTGCCAGCAGCTCGTCGTTGGCGGCACGGAATCAGCCCCAGCATTTT
CASSSSLAARNQPQHF
>TRBJ2-1|few|TRBV12-3/TRBV12-4|TRBD2
TGTGCCAGCAGAGAGCTAGCGGGAGGGCCCTATGAGCAGTTCTTC
CASRELAGGPYEQFF
>TRBJ2-1|-|TRBV20-1|-
TGCAGTGCTAGTCCCCTCGAGGGACGCTCCTACAATGAGCAGTTCTTC
CSASPLEGRSYNEQFF
>TRBJ1-5|-|TRBV10-3|-
TGTGCCATCAGCCGGGACATCCACAATCAGCCCCAGCATTTT
CAISRDIHNQPQHF
>TRBJ1-1|-|TRBV9|-
TGTGCCAGCAGCGCCCCAGGGGTAAACACTGAAGCTTTCTTT
CASSAPGVNTEAFF
>TRBJ2-2|-|TRBV7-6|TRBD1
TGTGCCAGCAGCCCGGTTGGGACAGGGGTCGGGGAGCTGTTTTTT
CASSPVGTGVGELFF
>TRBJ2-1|-|TRBV6-5|TRBD2
TGTGCCAGCAGTTCTCTAGCGGGAGGTACCCACAATGAGCAGTTCTTC
CASSSLAGGTHNEQFF
>TRBJ1-2|once|TRBV6-5|-
TGTGCCAGCAGTTACTCAGGTTTTAACTATGGCTACACCTTC
CASSYSGFNYGYTF
>TRBJ1-5|-|TRBV3-1|-
TGTGCCAGCAGCCAAGATGTGGTAGCTCAGCCCCAGCATTTT
CASSQDVVAQPQHF
>TRBJ2-2|-|TRBV20-1|TRBD2
TGCAGTGCTAGCGACGTAGCGGGAGTCACCGGGGAGCTGTTTTTT
CSASDVAGVTGELFF
>TRBJ2-1|many|TRBV9|TRBD2
TGTGCCAGCAGCCCAGGACTAGTAATTGAGCAGTTCTTC
CASSPGLVIEQFF
>TRBJ1-1|many|TRBV6-5|-
TGTGCCAGCAGTCTACAGGGAGACACTGAAGCTTTCTTT
CASSLQGDTEAFF
>TRBJ2-7|few|TRBV29-1|TRBD1
TGCAGCGTTGATGACCGGACAGGGGCATCCTACGAGCAGTACTTC
CSVDDRTGASYEQYF
>TRBJ2-1|-|TRBV11-3|TRBD2
TGTGCCAGCAGCCCGGGACTAGCGGGGTCTAAGCAGTTCTTC
CASSPGLAGSKQFF
>TRBJ1-1|-|TRBV29-1|TRBD1
TGCAGCGTCGCCAGGGGGGGGACTGAAGCTTTCTTT
CSVARGGTEAFF
>TRBJ2-1|-|TRBV10-3|-
TGTGCCATCAGCGAGACTAGTATCTCTCGGAATGAGCAGTTCTTC
CAISETSISRNEQFF
>TRBJ2-1|-|TRBV12-3/TRBV12-4|-
TGTGCCAGCAGCCACGCTAGCGACTTCTCCTACAATGAGCAGTTCTTC
CASSHASDFSYNEQFF
>TRBJ2-3|-|TRBV20-1|TRBD2
TGCAGTGCTGGGGGACTAGCGCTTAAGGCAGATACGCAGTATTTT
CSAGGLALKADTQYF
>TRBJ2-1|few|TRBV28|TRBD2
TGTGCCAGCAGACTCGGGAGGGCCCGGTCCAATGAGCAGTTCTTC
CASRLGRARSNEQFF
>TRBJ1-6|few|TRBV29-1|-
TGCAGCGTTGAATTGGGGGCAGGTTCACCCCTCCACTTT
CSVELGAGSPLHF
>TRBJ2-3|-|TRBV7-9|-
TGTGCCAGCAGCTTTCAGGGCGCTAGCACAGATACGCAGTATTTT
CASSFQGASTDTQYF
>TRBJ1-1|many|TRBV20-1|-
TGCAGTGCTAGGGACACCACTGAAGCTTTCTTT
CSARDTTEAFF
>TRBJ1-5|few|TRBV7-9|-
TGTGCCAGCAGCTTAGCGTACGGGGGCAGGGCCAATCAGCCCCAGCATTTT
CASSLAYGGRANQPQHF
>TRBJ2-7|few|TRBV6-1|-
TGTGCCAGCCCGGGTCGCTACGAGCAGTACTTC
CASPGRYEQYF
>TRBJ2-1|few|TRBV28|TRBD2
TGTGCCAGCAGTTCTCCCGGGACTAGCGGGATTCGCGCCACGGGGGGGTCCTACAATGAGCAGTTCTTC
CASSSPGTSGIRATGGSYNEQFF
>TRBJ2-1|few|TRBV7-9|TRBD2
TGTGCCAGCAGCTTAAGTGTCGCTAGCGGGTCCTACAATGAGCAGTTCTTC
CASSLSVASGSYNEQFF
>TRBJ2-1|-|TRBV20-1|TRBD2
TGCAGTGCTAGAGGACTAGCGGGAGGGTATGAGCAGTTCTTC
CSARGLAGGYEQFF
>TRBJ2-1|-|TRBV7-8|-
TGTGCCAGCAGCTTAGCGGCGGGATACTACAATGAGCAGTTCTTC
CASSLAAGYYNEQFF
>TRBJ1-5|few|TRBV10-3|-
TGCCCGGAACGGGAAACCGGACGGACGGGGGGTCAGCCCCAGCATTTT
CPERETGRTGGQPQHF
>TRBJ1-6|few|TRBV27|-
TGTGCCAGCACCTTATGGGGGTCACCCCTCCACTTT
CASTLWGSPLHF
>TRBJ1-4|-|TRBV6-5|-
TGTGCCAGCAGTTACCGGGGGGCAGTGGAAGAAAAACTGTTTTTT
CASSYRGAVEEKLFF
>TRBJ2-3|-|TRBV12-3/TRBV12-4|-
TGTGCCAGCAGTTTGGGGTTTGGGCAGGGTCCAGATACGCAGTATTTT
CASSLGFGQGPDTQYF
>TRBJ2-1|many|TRBV7-3|TRBD2
TGTGCCAGCAGCACTACTAGCGGGAGGGATGGGAAAGGCAATGAGCAGTTCTTC
CASSTTSGRDGKGNEQFF
>TRBJ2-1|-|TRBV6-5|-
TGTGCCAGCAGTTACGAAAGCAGGGTCTGGTTCTTC
CASSYESRVWFF
>TRBJ1-2|few|TRBV18|-
TGTGCCAGCTCGACAGCTAACTATGGCTACACCTTC
CASSTANYGYTF
>TRBJ2-1|few|TRBV2|TRBD2
TGTGCCAGCAGTGAATGGGGTAGCGGGACCACCTACAATGAGCAGTTCTTC
CASSEWGSGTTYNEQFF
>TRBJ1-1|few|TRBV27|TRBD1
TGTGCCAGCAGTTTATTCGGGACAGGGAGTACGAACACTGAAGCTTTCTTT
CASSLFGTGSTNTEAFF
>TRBJ1-2|few|TRBV2|TRBD1
TGTGCCAGCAAGGGGGCAGGGGGCAACAGGGTTTATGGCTACACCTTC
CASKGAGGNRVYGYTF